These 22 T cell receptor beta chains were all obtained from the same sample, sequenced in a study of Graves' ophthalmopathy and Graves' hyperthyroidism. Amplification from RNA transcripts yielded the TCR beta CDR3 regions. HTBI primers served in a first-round RT-PCR, which a second-round multiplex PCR followed. TCRdb redid the calling of the multiplex PCR reads with MiXCR, one entry per CDR3 protein. This sample yields about 500,000 distinct CDR3 sequences, of which approximately 15% are seen a single time; more than 8.5% belongs to the top ten. The source material was blood. The receptors were gathered from a woman aged 25 to 39 with Graves' ophthalmopathy.

Note on this clonotype: One base away lies a much larger clone, so this may be a sequencing read error. V usage is TRBV29-1 and J usage is TRBJ2-7; possibly TRBD1 for D (6 bases). Germline V gene lookup returns CDR1 SQVTM and CDR2 ANQGSEA. The CDR3 consists of 11 residues. CDR3 in amino acids: CSATQGWEQDF. CDR3 nucleotide sequence: TGCAGCGCCACACAGGGCTGGGAGCAGGACTTC.

The table lists this clonotype with many counts. J is TRBJ1-1 and V is TRBV20-1, with 9 bases fitting TRBD1. This CDR3 has 16 residues. J was trimmed by 4 bases and V by 6 bases; bases with no gene match: 15. Germline V gene sequence: CDR1 DFQATT, CDR2 SNEGSKA (reference sequence). The chain's CDR3 is CSAPGQGKLKGTEAFF. CDR3 DNA sequence: TGCAGTGCACCGGGACAGGGAAAATTAAAGGGCACTGAAGCTTTCTTT.

This clonotype has a count of ten or more. The J gene is TRBJ2-6, the V gene TRBV4-1; possibly TRBD2 for D (5 bases). Germline V gene lookup returns CDR1 MGHRA and CDR2 YSYEKL. V was pared by 4 bases and J by 2 bases, with 12 bases between. The CDR3 is 16 amino acids. The CDR3 protein is CASSPAARAGANVLTF. Written as DNA, the CDR3 is TGCGCCAGCAGCCCAGCTGCGAGGGCTGGGGCCAACGTCCTGACTTTC.

This clonotype was seen ten or more times. This chain uses TRBV13 with TRBJ1-2, with a weak D call TRBD1 (6 bases). Trimming cost V 7 bases and J 6 bases, with 21 bases left between them. The CDR3 is 15 amino acids. Germline lookup yields CDR1 PRHDT and CDR2 FYEKMQ (reference sequence). The CDR3 region is CASTQSSAGANGYTF. In DNA form, the CDR3 reads TGTGCCAGCACCCAGTCGTCGGCAGGGGCTAATGGCTACACCTTC.

This clonotype showed up many times. The J gene is TRBJ2-7, the V gene TRBV5-1; tentatively, D is TRBD1 (5 bases). This CDR3 contains 11 residues. The germline V and J ends were trimmed by 8 bases and 5 bases, with 11 bases remaining between them. Germline V gene sequence: CDR1 SGHRS, CDR2 YFSETQ. The DNA for the CDR3 is TGCGCCAGTCGCCAGGGAAACGAGCAGTACTTC. Translation gives CASRQGNEQYF.

This clonotype was counted only a few times. This chain links TRBV20-1 with TRBJ2-2; D may be TRBD1 (5 bases). This CDR3 is built from 16 residues. V was trimmed by 0 bases and J by 3 bases, leaving 14 bases between them. Germline V lookup: CDR1 DFQATT, CDR2 SNEGSKA (reference sequence). For the CDR3, the DNA is TGCAGTGCTAGAGATCCGGCAGGGCCCTACACCGGGGAGCTGTTTTTT. This sequence encodes CSARDPAGPYTGELFF.

This clonotype was counted ten times or more. The chain has TRBV20-1 and TRBJ2-7; TRBD2 might be the D (5 bases). This CDR3 region has 13 residues. Germline-derived CDR1 and CDR2 are DFQATT and SNEGSKA (reference sequence). V lost 6 bases, J lost 4 bases, and 16 bases lay in between. Written as DNA, the CDR3 is TGCAGTGCGAGAACCACGGACTTTTACGAGCAGTACTTC. Translating gives CSARTTDFYEQYF.

This clonotype has at least ten counts. The chain carries TRBV5-1 and TRBJ2-7, with 9 bases that match TRBD1. J was trimmed by 1 base and V by 2 bases; bases with no gene match: 7. CDR3 length: 16 residues. Germline V gene sequence: CDR1 SGHRS, CDR2 YFSETQ. CDR3 sequence reads: CASSFSGTGRSYEQYF. Here the CDR3 DNA reads TGCGCCAGCAGCTTCTCCGGGACAGGGAGATCCTACGAGCAGTACTTC.

This clonotype has a count of ten or more. V and J are TRBV6-5 and TRBJ1-2, with 8 bases matching TRBD1. J lost 4 bases, V lost 2 bases, and 6 bases had no gene match. Germline V gene sequence: CDR1 MNHEY, CDR2 SVGAGI. This CDR3 has 15 amino acids. The CDR3 nucleotides are TGTGCCAGCAGTTACAGGACAGGGAGGGGCTATGGCTACACCTTC. Translated: CASSYRTGRGYGYTF.

This clonotype was recorded at least ten times. The CDR3 DNA reads as TGTGCCAGTAGTAGGACAGGGGGGGACTATGGCTACACCTTC. Translated: CASSRTGGDYGYTF. The chain links TRBV19 to TRBJ1-2, with TRBD1 matching over 10 bases. Germline lookup yields CDR1 LNHDA and CDR2 SQIVND (reference sequence). The CDR3 contains 14 residues. V was pared by 4 bases and J by 3 bases, with 2 bases of the junction left unmatched.

This clonotype was seen at least ten times. The chain recombines TRBV11-2 with TRBJ2-7; D is possibly TRBD1 (5 bases). The CDR3 has 13 amino acids. V lost 5 bases and J 7 bases, leaving 15 bases between the germline ends. Germline CDR1 SGHAT, CDR2 FQNNGV. CDR3 amino acids: CASSPVRVEEQYF. CDR3 nucleotides: TGTGCCAGCAGCCCCGTCAGGGTCGAGGAGCAGTACTTC. The entire variable domain, with the rest obtained from reference TRBV11-2 and TRBJ2-7, is as follows: EAGVAQSPRYKIIEKRQSVAFWCNPISGHATLYWYQQILGQGPKLLIQFQNNGVVDDSQLPKDRFSAERLKGVDSTLKIQPAKLEDSAVYLCASSPVRVEEQYFGPGTRLTVT.

This clonotype has a count of ten or more. The chain joins TRBV11-3 to TRBJ1-2; D remains unclear. The V and J ends lost 2 bases and 8 bases respectively, with 12 bases between them. This CDR3 has 13 amino acids. Germline CDR1 is SGHNT and CDR2 is YENEEA. The CDR3 coding sequence is TGTGCCAGCAGCTTAAAGGGCCCTGGGGGCTACACCTTC. As protein: CASSLKGPGGYTF.

Many counts were recorded for this clonotype. The chain recombines TRBV27 with TRBJ1-6, with D maybe TRBD1 (6 bases). The CDR3 contains 15 residues. V was cut by 5 bases and J by 3 bases, with 11 bases left in between. Germline CDR1 and CDR2: MNHEY and SMNVEV (reference sequence). The CDR3 DNA is TGTGCCAGCAGTCTTACAGGGTTCTATAATTCACCCCTCCACTTT. It translates to CASSLTGFYNSPLHF.

This clonotype was seen many times. The chain recombines TRBV4-1 with TRBJ2-5; D ambiguous. The germline V gene encodes CDR1 MGHRA and CDR2 YSYEKL. V was shortened by 1 base and J by 2 bases, with 8 bases between the two germline ends. The CDR3 loop spans 14 amino acids. The CDR3 DNA sequence: TGCGCCAGCAGCCAAGGGCAGGTTCAAGAGACCCAGTACTTC. Residues: CASSQGQVQETQYF.

Ten or more counts support this clonotype. CDR3 coding DNA: TGTGCCAGTAGTATAGAGGGGGTTGGCGCTTTCTTT. This gives the protein CASSIEGVGAFF. The rearrangement uses TRBV19 and TRBJ1-1; possible D gene TRBD1, 5 bases. The V gene's germline CDR1 is LNHDA and CDR2 SQIVND (reference sequence). Trimming stripped 0 bases from V and 11 bases from J, with 10 bases between. The CDR3 is 12 amino acids. The full variable domain, completed using reference TRBV19 and TRBJ1-1, is DGGITQSPKYLFRKEGQNVTLSCEQNLNHDAMYWYRQDPGQGLRLIYYSQIVNDFQKGDIAEGYSVSREKKESFPLTVTSAQKNPTAFYLCASSIEGVGAFFGQGTRLTVV.

The chain recombines TRBV12-5 with TRBJ2-2; D is tentatively TRBD1 or TRBD2 (6 bases each). Germline-derived CDR1 and CDR2 are LGHNT and FRNRAP. Trimming shortened V by 0 bases and J by 3 bases, and 14 bases separated the two germline ends. The CDR3 covers 17 residues. The CDR3 DNA follows: TGTGCTAGTGGTTTGGTACAAGAGGGGGAGGACACCGGGGAGCTGTTTTTT. Residues: CASGLVQEGEDTGELFF.

This clonotype has a count of ten or more. The rearrangement links TRBV20-1 to TRBJ2-5, with 8 bases that match TRBD2. Germline V gives CDR1 DFQATT, CDR2 SNEGSKA (reference sequence). The CDR3 has 14 amino acids. The V gene end was trimmed by 4 bases and the J gene end by 3 bases; junction bases not matched to a gene: 7. CDR3 in DNA: TGCAGTGCTAATCGGGGGGGCGGTAAAGAGACCCAGTACTTC. It yields the protein CSANRGGGKETQYF.

The gene calls are TRBV7-2 and TRBJ2-5, with 7 positions matching TRBD2. The germline CDR1 and CDR2 sequences are SGHTA and FQGNSA. The CDR3 contains 16 residues. Germline trimming cut 3 bases from V and 4 bases from J; bases unmatched to any gene: 11. CDR3 coding DNA: TGTGCCAGCAGCTTTCAGGGTCTAGCGGTAGGAGAGACCCAGTACTTC. Encoded protein: CASSFQGLAVGETQYF.

This clonotype showed up many times. The rearrangement uses TRBV6-5 and TRBJ2-7; D unclear. Germline values: CDR1 MNHEY, CDR2 SVGAGI. The CDR3 totals 16 residues. With 3 bases removed from V and 5 bases from J, the gap between germline ends came to 20 bases. In nucleotides, the CDR3 is TGTGCCAGCAGTTATACCTATGAGACACGACGGGACGAGCAGTACTTC. Translating gives CASSYTYETRRDEQYF.

The chain joins TRBV6-1 to TRBJ1-1; TRBD1 matches at 7 bases. In germline, CDR1 is MNHNS, CDR2 SASEGT. The CDR3 extends over 14 amino acids. J lost 6 bases, V lost 8 bases, and 12 bases had no gene match. The CDR3 reads CASAKGQLHSEAFF. CDR3 nucleotides: TGTGCCAGCGCCAAGGGACAGCTCCATTCTGAAGCTTTCTTT.

The sample holds many counts of this clonotype. The genes are TRBV12-3 or TRBV12-4 and TRBJ2-6; the D gene is possibly TRBD1 (6 bases). Trimming shortened V by 6 bases and J by 0 bases, and 18 bases separated the two germline ends. The CDR3 runs 18 residues. The CDR3 bases are TGTGCCAGCAGACCTGCCCCGGGACAACACTCTGGGGCCAACGTCCTGACTTTC. This sequence encodes CASRPAPGQHSGANVLTF.

This clonotype was recorded at least ten times. The chain joins TRBV5-1 to TRBJ2-2; no clear D. The germline V and J ends were trimmed by 6 bases and 5 bases, with 8 bases remaining between them. Germline values: CDR1 SGHRS, CDR2 YFSETQ. The length of the CDR3 is 12 residues. The DNA of the CDR3 is TGCGCCAGCACGGAGCCGACCGGGGAGCTGTTTTTT. Translated, it gives CASTEPTGELFF.